This T cell receptor beta chain was obtained from a study of CD8 T cells in ankylosing spondylitis. Study-wide findings and caveats: Matched ankylosing spondylitis synovial fluid reportedly showed significant enrichment of disease-linked clones. A TCR beta motif made of several highly homologous variants seemed typical of ankylosing spondylitis blood. Disease-linked clones proved CD8+ and comparatively uncommon in peripheral blood. Prior work had noted some motif variants in reactive arthritis blood and synovial fluid.

This clonotype has only a few counts. Its antigen is not known. CDR1 and CDR2 from the germline V gene are SGHNT and YENEEA. This CDR3 contains 12 residues. Trimming took 1 base from V and 6 from J, leaving 6 bases between them. Library preparation for TCR beta used quantitative 5'-RACE with molecular barcodes. TCRdb ran MiXCR on the 5' RACE reads and lists one entry per CDR3 protein. The table includes fewer than 650,000 distinct CDR3 sequences, roughly an eighth detected once. The chain is built from TRBV11-3 and TRBJ1-1; the D is unclear. This TCR derives from a male donor with ankylosing spondylitis. The sequencing input was blood, either unsorted or a sorted T cell fraction (not recorded which). CDR3 nucleotides: TGTGCCAGCAGCTTAGGCCAGGCTGAAGCTTTCTTT. Its protein product is CASSLGQAEAFF.